What follows are 9 T cell receptor beta chains derived from one specimen sequenced in a study of human T cells and chemical hapten exposure. Sample time point: patch test 1, 2 weeks after DPC sensitization. Treatment noted: therapeutic diphenylcyclopropenone sensitization with weekly scalp DPC. TCRdb ran MiXCR on the RACE reads and lists one entry per CDR3 protein. The top ten hold 1.4% of the sample, which has about 80,000 distinct CDR3 sequences, 9% to 12% seen once. The sample in question was whole blood, obtained in connection with sensitization to the hapten diphenylcyclopropenone (DPC). These receptors all come from a woman in her 50s with alopecia areata. Some clones in this sample may be carry-over from other donors' samples.

The rearrangement links TRBV5-1 to TRBJ2-1; 12 bases map to TRBD2. There are 17 residues in the CDR3. Germline V gene data show CDR1 as SGHRS and CDR2 as YFSETQ. V lost 4 bases and J lost 4; bases outside the gene matches: 9. The DNA for the CDR3 is TGCGCCAGCAGCAAGGGACTAGCGGGCTTGAATTACAATGAGCAGTTCTTC. Translating it yields CASSKGLAGLNYNEQFF.

This clonotype was counted a few times. The chain combines TRBV10-3 with TRBJ2-5, with D tentatively TRBD1 or TRBD2 (5 bases each). The CDR3 runs to 12 residues. CDR1 and CDR2 from the germline V gene are ENHRY and SYGVKD. V lost 4 bases and J 5 bases, leaving 8 bases between the germline ends. CDR3 sequence (DNA): TGTGCCATCAGTGGAGGGGTTGAGACCCAGTACTTC. It translates to CAISGGVETQYF.

This clonotype was picked up many times. The chain has TRBV10-3 and TRBJ1-6, with D unresolved. CDR3 size: 16 residues. The V end was cut by 6 bases, the J end by 0 bases, with 12 bases between. Germline V lookup: CDR1 ENHRY, CDR2 SYGVKD. CDR3 sequence reads: CAIRDEGSSYNSPLHF. The CDR3 DNA sequence: TGTGCCATCAGGGATGAGGGCAGCTCCTATAATTCACCCCTCCACTTT.

This clonotype was seen at least ten times. The chain carries TRBV7-6 and TRBJ1-1; TRBD1 aligns across 7 bases. Germline V gives CDR1 SGHVS, CDR2 FNYEAQ. With 0 bases clipped from V and 11 bases from J, the junction kept 3 bases outside the gene matches. The CDR3 is 12 residues long. In nucleotides, the CDR3 is TGTGCCAGCAGCTTAGCGACAGGGCCGGCTTTCTTT. Protein product: CASSLATGPAFF.

The chain combines TRBV20-1 with TRBJ2-7; TRBD1 might be the D (6 bases). Germline V CDR1 and CDR2: DFQATT, SNEGSKA (reference sequence). Trimming cost V 2 bases and J 0 bases, with 20 bases left between them. The CDR3 totals 17 residues. DNA of the CDR3: TGCAGTGCTAGAAAAGTTGATTGGACAGCGAGCTCCTACGAGCAGTACTTC. It yields the protein CSARKVDWTASSYEQYF.

This clonotype was counted many times. The rearrangement joins TRBV7-2 to TRBJ2-7, with 9 bases that match TRBD2. This CDR3 comprises 15 residues. V trimming: 4 bases; J trimming: 3 bases; junction bases outside the gene matches: 7. CDR1 and CDR2 from the germline V gene are SGHTA and FQGNSA. The chain's CDR3 is CASSSRTSVRYEQYF. The CDR3 nucleotides read TGTGCCAGCAGCTCCCGGACTAGCGTACGCTACGAGCAGTACTTC. Variable domain in full (rest from reference TRBV7-2 and TRBJ2-7): GAGVSQSPSNKVTEKGKDVELRCDPISGHTALYWYRQSLGQGLEFLIYFQGNSAPDKSGLPSDRFSAERTGGSVSTLTIQRTQQEDSAVYLCASSSRTSVRYEQYFGPGTRLTVT.

This clonotype has just a few counts. V usage is TRBV5-4 and J usage is TRBJ1-6; 10 bases are a match to TRBD1. There are 17 residues in the CDR3. After removal of 4 bases from V and 3 bases from J, the junction contained 7 bases not matched to a gene. CDR1 and CDR2 (germline): SGHNT, YYREEE (reference sequence). Here the CDR3 DNA reads TGTGCCAGCAGCCCCTCGACAGGGGGCGACTATAATTCACCCCTCCACTTT. This gives the protein CASSPSTGGDYNSPLHF.

This clonotype was counted ten times or more. This chain uses TRBV20-1 with TRBJ1-5; D is possibly TRBD1 (6 bases). The CDR3 has 16 residues. The germline V and J ends were trimmed by 2 bases and 4 bases, with 18 bases remaining between them. Germline V gene data show CDR1 as DFQATT and CDR2 as SNEGSKA (reference sequence). The chain's CDR3 is CSARQQGLGGNQPQHF. CDR3 DNA sequence: TGCAGTGCTAGACAACAGGGCTTGGGGGGTAATCAGCCCCAGCATTTT.

This clonotype was recorded at least ten times. The chain links TRBV7-2 to TRBJ2-7, with a tentative D call TRBD2 (6 bases). The CDR3 sequence is 13 residues long. The germline CDR1 and CDR2 sequences are SGHTA and FQGNSA. The V gene lost 5 bases and the J gene lost 3 bases, with 11 bases spanning the gap. CDR3 residues: CASSLGRSYEQYF. CDR3 sequence (DNA): TGTGCCAGCAGCCTAGGGAGGAGCTACGAGCAGTACTTC.